Below, 15 T cell receptor beta chains from the same sample are listed, as sequenced in a study of T cell responses to AZD1222 COVID-19 vaccine. Data came from immunoSEQ multiplex PCR; TCRdb stores just in-frame clones and leaves some out. The sample shows around 130,000 clones, around 92% of them seen only once. The sample here was peripheral blood, taken 28 days after the second AZD1222 dose. The receptors come from an adult who received the AZD1222 COVID-19 vaccine.

The chain has TRBV10-3 and TRBJ1-1, with a possible D match to TRBD1 (6 bases). Trimming took 2 bases from V and 5 from J, leaving 15 bases between them. This CDR3 contains 15 residues. Germline loops: CDR1 ENHRY, CDR2 SYGVKD. The chain's CDR3 is CAISEGLQGGTEAFF. Here the CDR3 DNA reads TGTGCCATCAGTGAGGGTTTACAGGGAGGAACTGAAGCTTTCTTT.

V gene TRBV4-2 combines with J gene TRBJ2-1; 7 nucleotides line up with TRBD1. J gave up 1 base and V 2 bases, and 17 bases lay outside the gene matches. This CDR3 has 20 residues. Per germline, CDR1 LGHNA and CDR2 YNFKEQ. The CDR3, as DNA: TGTGCCAGCAGCCAACAATCGAATACACAGGGGTCCCCGTCCTACAATGAGCAGTTCTTC. It codes for CASSQQSNTQGSPSYNEQFF.

The chain joins TRBV27 to TRBJ1-1; 7 bases map to TRBD1. After removal of 6 bases from V and 4 bases from J, the junction contained 8 bases not matched to a gene. The germline V gene has CDR1 MNHEY and CDR2 SMNVEV (reference sequence). This CDR3 spans 14 amino acids. As DNA, the CDR3 is TGTGCCAGCAGACCGACAGGGTTTGGCACTGAAGCTTTCTTT. Translated: CASRPTGFGTEAFF.

V usage is TRBV7-9 and J usage is TRBJ1-4, with D uncertain. This CDR3 is built from 15 residues. Per germline, CDR1 SEHNR and CDR2 FQNEAQ (reference sequence). Trimming removed 0 bases from V and 4 bases from J, with 9 bases in between. The CDR3 here is CASSLALQDNEKLFF. CDR3 nucleotides: TGTGCCAGCAGCTTAGCGCTTCAGGATAATGAAAAACTGTTTTTT.

The chain combines TRBV5-1 with TRBJ1-1; D not resolved. Germline V gene data show CDR1 as SGHRS and CDR2 as YFSETQ. The CDR3 runs to 15 residues. V was cut by 4 bases and J by 4 bases, with 17 bases left in between. CDR3 nucleotides: TGCGCCAGCAGCCCGCAGGCGGCCCCGGGCACTGAAGCTTTCTTT. Protein product: CASSPQAAPGTEAFF.

The V call is TRBV18, the J call TRBJ2-5; D uncertain. The CDR3 runs 13 residues. Germline V gene lookup returns CDR1 KGHSH and CDR2 LQKENI. With 2 bases removed from V and 1 base from J, the gap between germline ends came to 5 bases. CDR3 region: CASSPAAQETQYF. CDR3 sequence (DNA): TGTGCCAGCTCACCAGCGGCCCAAGAGACCCAGTACTTC.

The chain joins TRBV30 to TRBJ1-4, with 7 bases fitting TRBD1. Looked up from germline, CDR1 is GTSNPN and CDR2 is SVGIG (reference sequence). V was clipped by 6 bases and J by 4 bases; unmatched bases: 8. The CDR3 length is 14 residues. The CDR3 nucleotides read TGTGCCTGTCTACTCCGGGACAGTAATGAAAAACTGTTTTTT. It specifies CACLLRDSNEKLFF.

The V gene is TRBV9, the J gene TRBJ2-1, with a possible D match to TRBD1 (5 bases). V lost 2 bases and J 3 bases, leaving 15 bases between the germline ends. The CDR3 totals 16 residues. The germline CDR1 and CDR2 sequences are SGDLS and YYNGEE. The CDR3 protein is CASSVTPGSGYNEQFF. The CDR3 DNA reads TGTGCCAGCAGCGTGACCCCAGGGTCCGGCTACAATGAGCAGTTCTTC.

The rearrangement links TRBV6-5 to TRBJ2-7; 7 bases fit TRBD1. This CDR3 contains 13 residues. V was pared by 2 bases and J by 3 bases, with 1 base of the junction left unmatched. Germline CDR1 is MNHEY and CDR2 is SVGAGI. CDR3 bases: TGTGCCAGCAGTTACGACAGGGTCTACGAGCAGTACTTC. Translated: CASSYDRVYEQYF.

This clone was seen a handful of times. In DNA form, the CDR3 reads TGTGCCAGCAGCTTCTCCGGGACTAACTTCTACAATGAGCAGTTCTTC. Protein sequence: CASSFSGTNFYNEQFF. This chain links TRBV11-2 with TRBJ2-1, with 7 bases matching TRBD2. V gave up 3 bases and J gave up 3 bases; unmatched junction bases: 8. This CDR3 spans 16 amino acids. Germline V gene data show CDR1 as SGHAT and CDR2 as FQNNGV. Drawing the rest from reference TRBV11-2 and TRBJ2-1, the complete variable domain is EAGVAQSPRYKIIEKRQSVAFWCNPISGHATLYWYQQILGQGPKLLIQFQNNGVVDDSQLPKDRFSAERLKGVDSTLKIQPAKLEDSAVYLCASSFSGTNFYNEQFFGPGTRLTVL.

This sequence joins TRBV5-6 and TRBJ2-7, with 9 bases aligning to TRBD2. The J segment lost 3 bases and the V segment lost 4 bases, leaving 14 bases of the junction unmatched. The CDR3 is 17 amino acids. In germline, CDR1 is SGHDT, CDR2 YYEEEE. CDR3 nucleotide sequence: TGTGCCAGCAGCGGGCCGGGACTAGCAGACTCTATCTACGAGCAGTACGTC. Residues: CASSGPGLADSIYEQYV.

This clone turned up a few times. The V gene is TRBV29-1, the J gene TRBJ1-1; D is unresolved. The CDR3 sequence is 11 residues long. Germline CDR1 reads SQVTM; CDR2 reads ANQGSEA. Trimming pared 7 bases from V and 1 base from J, leaving 7 bases between. Here the CDR3 DNA reads TGCAGCGCGACTGAGAACACTGAAGCTTTCTTT. It yields the protein CSATENTEAFF.

This clone was found once. The chain combines TRBV27 with TRBJ1-3; no firm D call. V lost 0 bases and J 2 bases, leaving 8 bases between the germline ends. From germline, CDR1 is MNHEY and CDR2 SMNVEV (reference sequence). The CDR3 covers 15 residues. The CDR3 sequence is CASSLSHSPGNTIYF. The CDR3 region has the DNA TGTGCCAGCAGTTTATCCCATTCGCCTGGAAACACCATATATTTT.

The CDR3 sequence is CASSPLRMGYNSPLHF. The CDR3 DNA follows: TGTGCCAGCAGCCCCCTTCGCATGGGCTATAATTCACCCCTCCACTTT. This rearrangement joins TRBV3-1 (or the pseudogene TRBV3-2) to TRBJ1-6; unclear D gene. This CDR3 contains 16 residues. Trimming shortened V by 4 bases and J by 3 bases, and 13 bases separated the two germline ends. CDR1 is LGHDT, CDR2 YNNKEL, per germline (reference sequence).

The CDR3 nucleotides read TGCGCCAGCAGCCCACAGGGGGCGACTGAAGCTTTCTTT. This sequence encodes CASSPQGATEAFF. V and J are TRBV4-1 and TRBJ1-1; 9 nucleotides align to TRBD1. J gave up 5 bases and V 4 bases, and 2 bases lay outside the gene matches. CDR1 is MGHRA and CDR2 is YSYEKL in the germline V gene. The CDR3 is 13 amino acids.